This T cell receptor (beta chain) was captured in a study of cytomegalovirus exposure and HLA in healthy donors. Researchers ran the PCR with 60 Vbeta and 13 Jbeta primers. Some clones are missing from TCRdb's copy, which holds only in-frame ones; the method was immunoSEQ multiplex PCR. The table records 120,000 to 150,000 clones, around 80% of them present only once. In germline, CDR1 is SGDLS, CDR2 YYNGEE. This CDR3 is 15 amino acids long. V lost 2 bases, J lost 2 bases, and 14 bases lay in between. The V call is TRBV9, the J call TRBJ2-7, with a tentative D call TRBD1 (7 bases). The receptor's source is a man between 35 and 55 years old in good health and CMV-seropositive. The sample was PBMCs. The CDR3 DNA reads as TGTGCCAGCAGCGTCGGAGGGGACAGAACCTACGAGCAGTACTTC. It is translated as CASSVGGDRTYEQYF.